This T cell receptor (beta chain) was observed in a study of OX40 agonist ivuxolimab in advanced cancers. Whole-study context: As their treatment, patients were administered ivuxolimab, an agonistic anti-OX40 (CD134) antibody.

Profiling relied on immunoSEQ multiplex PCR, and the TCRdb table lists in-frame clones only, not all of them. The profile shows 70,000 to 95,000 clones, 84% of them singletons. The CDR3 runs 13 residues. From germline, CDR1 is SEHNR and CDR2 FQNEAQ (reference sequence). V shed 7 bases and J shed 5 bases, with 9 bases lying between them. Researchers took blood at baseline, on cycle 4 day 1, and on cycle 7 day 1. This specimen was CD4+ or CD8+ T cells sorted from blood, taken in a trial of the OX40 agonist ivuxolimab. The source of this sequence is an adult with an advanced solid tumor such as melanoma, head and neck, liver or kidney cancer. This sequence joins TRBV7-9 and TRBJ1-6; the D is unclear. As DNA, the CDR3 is TGTGCCAGCAATCGCGGTAATAATTCACCCCTCCACTTT. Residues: CASNRGNNSPLHF. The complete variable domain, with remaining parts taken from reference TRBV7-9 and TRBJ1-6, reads DTGVSQNPRHKITKRGQNVTFRCDPISEHNRLYWYRQTLGQGPEFLTYFQNEAQLEKSRLLSDRFSAERPKGSFSTLEIQRTEQGDSAMYLCASNRGNNSPLHFGNGTRLTVT.